These 26 T cell receptor beta chains were sequenced from one sample in a study of glioma-infiltrating T cells after dendritic cell vaccination. Using immunoSEQ multiplex PCR, the repertoire was profiled, and TCRdb retains in-frame clones only, with some absent. This repertoire shows some 99,000 clones, less than 90% found once; its top ten account for roughly 5.9%. The sample's time point: after dendritic cell vaccination, including at tumor progression/relapse. The sequencing used blood, collected after dendritic cell vaccination. The source of these receptors is a human donor with glioblastoma.

In DNA, the CDR3 is TGTGCCAGCAGTTATGAGAGGAGGAACACTGAAGCTTTCTTT. Translated: CASSYERRNTEAFF. The chain carries TRBV28 and TRBJ1-1; D is ambiguous. The CDR3 extends over 14 amino acids. The V and J ends lost 4 bases and 1 base respectively, with 10 bases between them. Germline CDR1 MDHEN, CDR2 SYDVKM.

The chain has TRBV28 and TRBJ2-5, with 8 bases identical to TRBD2. The CDR3 contains 16 residues. CDR1 and CDR2 from the germline V gene are MDHEN and SYDVKM. The junction had 13 bases not matched to a gene; V was cut back by 5 bases and J by 5 bases. Here the CDR3 DNA reads TGTGCCAGCAGTGGTCCGGTCGGGGGGGGATATGAGACCCAGTACTTC. Encoded protein: CASSGPVGGGYETQYF.

The J gene is TRBJ2-1, the V gene TRBV19; 10 bases agree with TRBD2. There are 17 residues in the CDR3. V lost 3 bases to trimming and J lost 6 bases; unmatched junction nucleotides: 11. Germline V gene sequence: CDR1 LNHDA, CDR2 SQIVND (reference sequence). DNA of the CDR3: TGTGCCAGTAGTATCTCAGCGGGAGGGCCGGTTATCAATGAGCAGTTCTTC. Its protein is CASSISAGGPVINEQFF.

This CDR3 reads CASSPGDGYTF. The DNA of the CDR3 is TGTGCCAGCAGCCCGGGGGATGGCTACACCTTC. The gene calls are TRBV7-8 and TRBJ1-2; weak D call: TRBD1 (5 bases). V shed 5 bases and J shed 6 bases, with 7 bases lying between them. CDR1 and CDR2 from the germline V gene are SGHVS and FQNEAQ. The CDR3 runs to 11 residues.

This rearrangement joins TRBV2 to TRBJ2-3, with TRBD2 matching 12 bases. CDR3 size: 16 residues. V was pared by 6 bases and J by 6 bases, with 10 bases of the junction left unmatched. Germline V CDR1 and CDR2: SNHLY, FYNNEI. The CDR3 DNA reads TGTGCCAGCAGCCCTCTACTAGCGGGAGGCCGGGATACGCAGTATTTT. Translating it yields CASSPLLAGGRDTQYF.

The chain combines TRBV5-1 with TRBJ1-2; 11 nucleotides match TRBD1. Germline lookup yields CDR1 SGHRS and CDR2 YFSETQ. Trimming at V came to 0 bases and at J to 7 bases, leaving 5 bases not matched to a gene. This CDR3 comprises 15 residues. CDR3: CASSLGGGTGGGYTF. CDR3 DNA: TGCGCCAGCAGCTTGGGAGGAGGGACAGGGGGTGGCTACACCTTC.

The V gene is TRBV6-1, the J gene TRBJ1-2, with D tentatively TRBD1 (6 bases). Per the germline V gene, CDR1 is MNHNS and CDR2 is SASEGT. The V gene lost 4 bases and the J gene lost 7 bases, with 16 bases spanning the gap. CDR3 length equals 14 residues. The CDR3: CASSARMGARGYTF. Written as DNA, the CDR3 is TGTGCCAGCAGTGCGAGGATGGGGGCTCGTGGCTACACCTTC.

This rearrangement joins TRBV2 to TRBJ2-7; TRBD2 matches at 11 bases. V was clipped by 5 bases and J by 0 bases; unmatched bases: 3. The CDR3 spans 15 residues. The germline V gene encodes CDR1 SNHLY and CDR2 FYNNEI. The CDR3 protein is CASSRLAGPSYEQYF. CDR3 DNA sequence: TGTGCCAGCAGTAGACTAGCGGGACCCTCCTACGAGCAGTACTTC.

This clone has more than one count but fewer than ten. The gene calls are TRBV5-1 and TRBJ1-1; D gene ambiguous. This CDR3 comprises 13 residues. V lost 1 base to trimming and J lost 1 base, with 5 bases between them. CDR1 SGHRS and CDR2 YFSETQ come from the germline V gene. The CDR3 DNA sequence: TGCGCCAGCAGCTTGTTGAGGAACACTGAAGCTTTCTTT. As protein: CASSLLRNTEAFF.

Details on this clone: An end of the junction does not agree with germline; a read error may underlie this. The rearrangement uses TRBV5-4 and TRBJ1-2; D call uncertain. Germline loops: CDR1 SGHNT, CDR2 YYREEE (reference sequence). The CDR3 spans 15 residues. This CDR3 is CASSLVGRESYAYTF. The CDR3 DNA is TGTGCCAGCAGCTTGGTTGGGAGGGAGAGCTATGCCTACACCTTC.

This chain connects TRBV12-5 to TRBJ2-1; 16 positions match TRBD2. From germline, CDR1 is LGHNT and CDR2 FRNRAP. V was pared by 5 bases and J by 5 bases, with 9 bases of the junction left unmatched. This CDR3 is 18 amino acids long. CDR3 sequence: CASGIPGLAGGFNNEQFF. The CDR3 DNA reads as TGTGCTAGTGGTATCCCGGGACTAGCGGGGGGGTTTAACAATGAGCAGTTCTTC.

This chain links TRBV5-1 with TRBJ1-3; D is unclear. CDR3 length equals 13 residues. Germline-derived CDR1 and CDR2 are SGHRS and YFSETQ. Deletions cut 5 bases from V and 0 bases from J, with 6 bases between. CDR3 sequence (DNA): TGCGCCAGCAGTGAGGGCTCTGGAAACACCATATATTTT. The encoded protein is CASSEGSGNTIYF.

This clone was found once. The gene calls are TRBV6-5 and TRBJ2-1; D uncertain. V lost 5 bases and J lost 7, with 15 bases in between. Germline V gives CDR1 MNHEY, CDR2 SVGAGI. The CDR3 extends over 14 amino acids. CDR3 nucleotide sequence: TGTGCCAGCAGTGCTCTAGGTTCCGGTAATGAGCAGTTCTTC. It is translated as CASSALGSGNEQFF.

The genes are TRBV5-4 and TRBJ2-7; 7 bases match TRBD2. V lost 0 bases to trimming and J lost 5 bases; unmatched junction nucleotides: 8. Germline assignment: CDR1 SGHNT and CDR2 YYREEE (reference sequence). The CDR3 length is 15 residues. CDR3 sequence: CASSLGGGEAHEQYF. In DNA, the CDR3 is TGTGCCAGCAGCTTGGGTGGGGGGGAGGCTCACGAGCAGTACTTC.

This rearrangement joins TRBV27 to TRBJ1-5, with 7 nucleotides matching TRBD1. After removal of 2 bases from V and 3 bases from J, the junction contained 4 bases not matched to a gene. The germline V gene encodes CDR1 MNHEY and CDR2 SMNVEV (reference sequence). CDR3 length equals 15 residues. The CDR3 is CASSLDGTVNQPQHF. As DNA, the CDR3 is TGTGCCAGCAGTTTAGACGGGACAGTCAATCAGCCCCAGCATTTT.

V usage is TRBV6-1 and J usage is TRBJ1-2; weak D call: TRBD1 (6 bases). The V and J ends lost 6 bases and 4 bases respectively, with 12 bases between them. Looked up from germline, CDR1 is MNHNS and CDR2 is SASEGT. The CDR3 is 13 residues long. CDR3 loop: CASSAQGPYGYTF. The CDR3 DNA reads TGTGCCAGCAGCGCACAGGGTCCCTATGGCTACACCTTC.

The gene calls are TRBV9 and TRBJ2-3; tentatively, D is TRBD1 (6 bases). Trimming took 0 bases from V and 2 from J, leaving 10 bases between them. CDR1 is SGDLS, CDR2 YYNGEE, per germline. The CDR3 totals 15 residues. The CDR3 nucleotides are TGTGCCAGCAGCGTAGGGGGGCTAATCACAGATACGCAGTATTTT. It yields the protein CASSVGGLITDTQYF.

The chain uses TRBV5-1 and TRBJ2-1, with TRBD1 matching over 7 bases. This CDR3 is 15 amino acids long. Trimming cost V 4 bases and J 5 bases; bases outside gene matches: 9. Germline values: CDR1 SGHRS, CDR2 YFSETQ. The DNA of the CDR3 is TGCGCCAGCAGCAACCAGGGACAGCTAAACAATGAGCAGTTCTTC. This sequence encodes CASSNQGQLNNEQFF.

The chain employs TRBV9 and TRBJ2-1; 8 nucleotides align to TRBD2. The V segment lost 3 bases and the J segment 8 bases; nucleotides outside the gene matches: 16. Germline V gives CDR1 SGDLS, CDR2 YYNGEE. There are 17 residues in the CDR3. CDR3 residues: CASSDGPRGANLDEQFF. Here the CDR3 DNA reads TGTGCCAGCAGCGATGGACCGCGGGGGGCAAATCTGGATGAGCAGTTCTTC.

The rearrangement links TRBV28 to TRBJ1-2; the D gene is possibly TRBD1 (5 bases). From germline, CDR1 is MDHEN and CDR2 SYDVKM. The CDR3 length is 14 residues. Trimming left V 6 bases short and J 3 bases short, with 14 bases between. CDR3 sequence reads: CASSLSTAHYGYTF. In nucleotides, the CDR3 is TGTGCCAGCAGCCTCTCGACAGCTCACTATGGCTACACCTTC.

The V and J genes are TRBV5-4 and TRBJ2-7; 8 bases line up with TRBD2. The CDR3 runs 13 residues. Germline values: CDR1 SGHNT, CDR2 YYREEE (reference sequence). V was pared by 3 bases and J by 5 bases, with 4 bases of the junction left unmatched. This CDR3 reads CASSWGLGNEQYF. CDR3 sequence (DNA): TGTGCCAGCAGCTGGGGACTAGGTAACGAGCAGTACTTC. The complete variable domain, with remaining parts taken from reference TRBV5-4 and TRBJ2-7, reads ETGVTQSPTHLIKTRGQQVTLRCSSQSGHNTVSWYQQALGQGPQFIFQYYREEENGRGNFPPRFSGLQFPNYSSELNVNALELDDSALYLCASSWGLGNEQYFGPGTRLTVT.

The CDR3 region is CASSFLGELFF. The CDR3, as DNA: TGCGCCAGCAGCTTCCTCGGGGAGCTGTTTTTT. The chain is built from TRBV5-1 and TRBJ2-2; D not resolved. This CDR3 contains 11 residues. V was cut by 2 bases and J by 7 bases, with 3 bases left in between. Germline V gene lookup returns CDR1 SGHRS and CDR2 YFSETQ.

This clone was seen a few times. The CDR3: CASSIGTGRGTDTQYF. The CDR3 coding sequence is TGTGCCAGTAGTATTGGAACAGGGCGAGGCACAGATACGCAGTATTTT. The chain uses TRBV19 and TRBJ2-3, with a possible D match to TRBD1 (6 bases). Deletions cut 3 bases from V and 1 base from J, with 14 bases between. Germline V gene sequence: CDR1 LNHDA, CDR2 SQIVND (reference sequence). The CDR3 is made up of 16 amino acids.

V gene TRBV5-1 combines with J gene TRBJ1-2; 10 bases map to TRBD1. V lost 1 base and J lost 5; bases outside the gene matches: 8. CDR3 length: 16 amino acids. CDR1 is SGHRS, CDR2 YFSETQ, per germline. The CDR3 spells CASSLMPGQGLYGYTF. The CDR3 coding sequence is TGCGCCAGCAGCTTGATGCCGGGACAGGGGTTATATGGCTACACCTTC.

The chain carries TRBV11-2 and TRBJ2-1, with 8 bases aligning to TRBD2. The CDR3 is 14 amino acids. The V and J ends lost 4 bases and 6 bases, in that order; junction bases with no gene match: 5. CDR1 SGHAT and CDR2 FQNNGV come from the germline V gene. The DNA for the CDR3 is TGTGCCAGCAGCTCGGGACTAGTATCCAATGAGCAGTTCTTC. This sequence encodes CASSSGLVSNEQFF. The variable domain in full, completed from reference TRBV11-2 and TRBJ2-1, reads EAGVAQSPRYKIIEKRQSVAFWCNPISGHATLYWYQQILGQGPKLLIQFQNNGVVDDSQLPKDRFSAERLKGVDSTLKIQPAKLEDSAVYLCASSSGLVSNEQFFGPGTRLTVL.

Details on this clone: A far more abundant clone sits one base away, making this likely a read error. The CDR3 sequence: CASSQEGDSGRYTGELFF. The DNA for the CDR3 is TGTGCCAGCAGCCAAGAAGGGGACAGCGGGAGGTACACCGGGGAGCTGTTTTTT. The chain carries TRBV4-2 and TRBJ2-2, with 9 bases fitting TRBD2. Germline loops: CDR1 LGHNA, CDR2 YNFKEQ. The CDR3 totals 18 residues. Losses at the gene ends were 0 bases for V and 3 bases for J; bases not matched to a gene: 8.